This T cell receptor (beta chain) was sequenced during a study of siplizumab effects on memory and regulatory T cells. Points from the study as a whole: Siplizumab conditions gave an average of roughly 65% Treg-derived mappable alloreactive CD4+ clones, versus about 30% for controls.

Of note for this clone: Its antigen is as yet unknown.

Germline CDR1 is KGHSH and CDR2 is LQKENI. Trimming took 6 bases from V and 5 from J; bases not matched to a gene: 9. The CDR3 is 16 amino acids. Measured with immunoSEQ multiplex PCR; TCRdb has only the in-frame clones, and not every one. Counted here are over 95,000 clones, 85% to 95% occurring once; the ten biggest clones make up roughly 0.15%. The sample comprised non-Treg CD4+ T cells sorted from blood. The chain employs TRBV18 and TRBJ2-2, with 10 nucleotides matching TRBD2. This clonotype was sampled from a human donor in good health. The CDR3 sequence: CASSLSGGARTGELFF. DNA of the CDR3: TGTGCCAGCTCTCTCAGCGGGGGGGCCCGGACCGGGGAGCTGTTTTTT.